These T cell receptor beta chains were read from a single sample in a study of T cells in Graves' hyperthyroidism and ophthalmopathy. TCRdb recomputed calls from the multiplex PCR reads with MiXCR, one row per CDR3 protein. This sample carries about 420,000 distinct CDR3 sequences, roughly 13% of them seen once, and the ten largest clones take 5.3%. Input material: blood. Every receptor here comes from a woman under 30 with Graves' hyperthyroidism. Each CDR3 is given with its conserved first and last residue. A clone size is listed for some rows: how often the clone was seen (once, few, many), or a class if it is expanded.

V gene: TRBV27; J gene: TRBJ1-5; clone size: many; CDR3 protein: CASSPRGTGDQPQHF
V gene: TRBV11-1; J gene: TRBJ2-1; clone size: many; CDR3 protein: CASSSTSGRLTHNEQFF
V gene: TRBV7-2; J gene: TRBJ1-3; clone size: few; CDR3 protein: CASSLDPAGSGNTIYF
V gene: TRBV27; J gene: TRBJ2-1; clone size: .; CDR3 protein: CASLGQGFSNEQFF
V gene: TRBV12-3/TRBV12-4; J gene: TRBJ2-7; clone size: many; CDR3 protein: CASSLRGAGEQYF
V gene: TRBV10-3; J gene: TRBJ2-3; clone size: many; CDR3 protein: CAISESTRVRTDTQYF
V gene: TRBV27; J gene: TRBJ2-2; clone size: few; CDR3 protein: CASSLYGELFF
V gene: TRBV20-1; J gene: TRBJ2-7; clone size: many; CDR3 protein: CSASKPSSGEQYF
V gene: TRBV28; J gene: TRBJ1-1; clone size: many; CDR3 protein: CASSWSAGVGEAFF
V gene: TRBV12-3/TRBV12-4; J gene: TRBJ2-3; clone size: many; CDR3 protein: CASEREAVTDTQYF
V gene: TRBV12-3/TRBV12-4; J gene: TRBJ2-2; clone size: many; CDR3 protein: CASSRQGPDTGELFF
V gene: TRBV16; J gene: TRBJ1-1; clone size: .; CDR3 protein: CASSQFSGSSKDTEAFF
V gene: TRBV5-1; J gene: TRBJ2-6; clone size: few; CDR3 protein: CASSLGESSGANVLTF
V gene: TRBV5-1; J gene: TRBJ2-7; clone size: few; CDR3 protein: CASSQAGLAYEQYF
V gene: TRBV20-1; J gene: TRBJ1-6; clone size: many; CDR3 protein: CSARNPTGGTSPLHF
V gene: TRBV28; J gene: TRBJ2-7; clone size: many; CDR3 protein: CASSVLSGTDTYEQYF
V gene: TRBV10-3; J gene: TRBJ2-1; clone size: many; CDR3 protein: CAISAIQDEQFF
V gene: TRBV11-2; J gene: TRBJ2-7; clone size: many; CDR3 protein: CASSLGVLAGIYEQYF
V gene: TRBV5-1; J gene: TRBJ1-1; clone size: many; CDR3 protein: CASRIGYTEAFF
V gene: TRBV19; J gene: TRBJ2-7; clone size: many; CDR3 protein: CASSIELIVTGDGGEQYF
V gene: TRBV27; J gene: TRBJ2-1; clone size: .; CDR3 protein: CASSLRPTWTSGSNDEQFF
V gene: TRBV9; J gene: TRBJ2-1; clone size: .; CDR3 protein: CASSYHRDRDYNEQFF
V gene: TRBV6-1; J gene: TRBJ1-1; clone size: many; CDR3 protein: CATSREVAFF
V gene: TRBV4-1; J gene: TRBJ2-3; clone size: .; CDR3 protein: CASRDRGGTTDTQYF
V gene: TRBV10-3; J gene: TRBJ2-2; clone size: many; CDR3 protein: CAISESASLVTGELFF
V gene: TRBV5-6; J gene: TRBJ2-7; clone size: few; CDR3 protein: CASSRTGVFHEQYF
V gene: TRBV28; J gene: TRBJ1-5; clone size: many; CDR3 protein: CASRPGGPNQPQHF